These 24 T cell receptor beta chains were sequenced from one sample in a study of blood T cell repertoires in COVID-19. The repertoire was sequenced with immunoSEQ multiplex PCR; TCRdb's copy has only in-frame clones and lacks some. The sample has some 240,000 clones; roughly 88% are singletons. Sequences were obtained from peripheral blood. These receptors all come from a woman between 40 and 55 years old who had recovered from COVID-19.

The table lists this clone with a few counts. V gene TRBV6-5 combines with J gene TRBJ1-2; 7 nucleotides line up with TRBD1. CDR1 MNHEY and CDR2 SVGAGI come from the germline V gene. CDR3 length: 13 amino acids. V lost 5 bases and J lost 6; bases outside the gene matches: 6. The CDR3 region is CASSRQGSDGYTF. CDR3 coding DNA: TGTGCCAGCAGTAGACAGGGTAGCGATGGCTACACCTTC.

This rearrangement joins TRBV28 to TRBJ2-5; D is ambiguous. The germline V and J ends were trimmed by 2 bases and 5 bases, with 15 bases remaining between them. The CDR3 loop spans 15 amino acids. Germline V gives CDR1 MDHEN, CDR2 SYDVKM. This CDR3 is CASSLGRGMAETQYF. CDR3 DNA sequence: TGTGCCAGCAGTTTAGGCAGAGGTATGGCGGAGACCCAGTACTTC.

This rearrangement joins TRBV18 to TRBJ2-6; 8 nucleotides align to TRBD1. Germline values: CDR1 KGHSH, CDR2 LQKENI. CDR3 size: 19 residues. Germline trimming cut 5 bases from V and 0 bases from J; bases unmatched to any gene: 12. CDR3 sequence (DNA): TGTGCCAGCTCAGACCGCAGGGGGCCCAGAATCTCTGGGGCCAACGTCCTGACTTTC. Encoded protein: CASSDRRGPRISGANVLTF.

This chain uses TRBV12-3 or TRBV12-4 with TRBJ1-1, with D uncertain. The ends were cut back, 3 bases at V and 7 bases at J, with 12 bases in the middle. The CDR3 has 13 amino acids. CDR3 DNA sequence: TGTGCCAGCAGTTTTAGTAGCCGCCTTGAAGCTTTCTTT. Translation: CASSFSSRLEAFF.

V usage is TRBV9 and J usage is TRBJ1-2; 8 nucleotides agree with TRBD1. Germline loops: CDR1 SGDLS, CDR2 YYNGEE. V dropped 0 bases and J dropped 6; count of bases not matched to a gene: 10. This CDR3 spans 16 amino acids. The CDR3 region has the DNA TGTGCCAGCAGCGTAGATCTCAGGGGGCGGGATCATGGCTACACCTTC. Its translation: CASSVDLRGRDHGYTF.

The chain employs TRBV3-1 (or the pseudogene TRBV3-2) and TRBJ1-3, with TRBD1 matching over 8 bases. Per germline, CDR1 LGHDT and CDR2 YNNKEL (reference sequence). The CDR3 is 16 amino acids. V dropped 2 bases and J dropped 3; count of bases not matched to a gene: 6. The CDR3 region is CASSQIDRGDGNTIYF. The CDR3, as DNA: TGTGCCAGCAGCCAAATAGACAGGGGTGATGGAAACACCATATATTTT.

The CDR3 DNA reads as TGTGCCAGTAGCCCCGGGACAGGGAAAGAGGGATATGGCTACACCTTC. This encodes CASSPGTGKEGYGYTF. This sequence joins TRBV19 and TRBJ1-2; 9 bases match TRBD1. J lost 5 bases, V lost 6 bases, and 13 bases had no gene match. From germline, CDR1 is LNHDA and CDR2 SQIVND (reference sequence). This CDR3 contains 16 residues.

The chain uses TRBV6-5 and TRBJ1-2, with D maybe TRBD1 (5 bases). The V end lost 5 bases, the J end lost 5 bases, and 6 bases lay between the germline ends. This CDR3 comprises 11 residues. Germline CDR1 MNHEY, CDR2 SVGAGI. The CDR3 protein is CASSQGYGYTF. CDR3 bases: TGTGCCAGCAGTCAGGGTTATGGCTACACCTTC.

The V gene is TRBV5-5, the J gene TRBJ1-2, with 8 positions matching TRBD1. The CDR3 runs to 15 residues. Germline lookup yields CDR1 SGHKS and CDR2 YYEKEE (reference sequence). Unmatched junction bases numbered 9, after V lost 4 bases and J lost 4 bases. The CDR3 loop reads CASSPTPDRGYGYTF. CDR3 nucleotides: TGTGCCAGCAGCCCCACCCCCGACAGGGGCTATGGCTACACCTTC.

This rearrangement joins TRBV6-2 or TRBV6-3 to TRBJ2-3, with TRBD2 identical over 7 bases. Germline V CDR1 and CDR2: MNHEY, SVGEGT. CDR3 size: 14 residues. V gave up 2 bases and J gave up 4 bases; unmatched junction bases: 3. The CDR3 loop is CASSYSGVADTQYF. In nucleotides, the CDR3 is TGTGCCAGCAGTTACAGCGGGGTCGCAGATACGCAGTATTTT.

The J gene is TRBJ1-3, the V gene TRBV2; TRBD1 might be the D (5 bases). This CDR3 contains 13 residues. Between the trimmed V and J ends, which lost 8 bases and 2 bases, there was a span of 10 bases. CDR1 is SNHLY and CDR2 is FYNNEI in the germline V gene. In DNA, the CDR3 is TGTGCCAGCGTTAGACAGCCTGGAAACACCATATATTTT. It yields the protein CASVRQPGNTIYF.

The gene calls are TRBV20-1 and TRBJ1-4; D not certain. This CDR3 spans 11 amino acids. Deletions cut 2 bases from V and 4 bases from J, with 2 bases between. Germline V gives CDR1 DFQATT, CDR2 SNEGSKA (reference sequence). CDR3 sequence: CSARLNEKLFF. The CDR3 DNA sequence: TGCAGTGCTAGACTTAATGAAAAACTGTTTTTT.

The genes are TRBV3-1 (or the pseudogene TRBV3-2) and TRBJ1-3; tentatively, D is TRBD1 (6 bases). Germline CDR1 LGHDT, CDR2 YNNKEL (reference sequence). The CDR3 has 15 amino acids. The ends were cut back, 1 base at V and 6 bases at J, with 13 bases in the middle. The CDR3 loop reads CASSQVRDTVNTIYF. The DNA of the CDR3 is TGTGCCAGCAGCCAAGTACGGGACACTGTAAACACCATATATTTT.

The rearrangement links TRBV19 to TRBJ1-4; a possible D gene is TRBD1 (6 bases). This CDR3 spans 15 amino acids. Trimming left V 5 bases short and J 7 bases short, with 17 bases between. CDR1 and CDR2 from the germline V gene are LNHDA and SQIVND (reference sequence). The CDR3 coding sequence is TGTGCCAGTAGTCCTGGGACACACGAGGGTGAAAAACTGTTTTTT. The encoded protein is CASSPGTHEGEKLFF.

The chain uses TRBV2 and TRBJ2-2, with 11 bases fitting TRBD2. CDR1 and CDR2 (germline): SNHLY, FYNNEI. V lost 5 bases to trimming and J lost 5 bases; unmatched junction nucleotides: 7. The CDR3 loop spans 16 amino acids. CDR3 protein: CASSNSGGAHTGELFF. The CDR3, as DNA: TGTGCCAGCAGTAATAGCGGGGGGGCCCATACCGGGGAGCTGTTTTTT.

CDR3 in amino acids: CASSQAISGVRTDTQYF. The CDR3 DNA is TGTGCCAGCAGCCAAGCGATTAGCGGGGTTCGGACAGATACGCAGTATTTT. This chain uses TRBV4-2 with TRBJ2-3; TRBD2 matches at 8 bases. Germline assignment: CDR1 LGHNA and CDR2 YNFKEQ. There are 17 residues in the CDR3. V trimming: 1 base; J trimming: 3 bases; junction bases outside the gene matches: 9.

This chain joins TRBV5-1 and TRBJ1-4; 7 nucleotides line up with TRBD1. Germline V gives CDR1 SGHRS, CDR2 YFSETQ. This CDR3 is built from 16 residues. V shed 0 bases, J shed 6 bases, and the junction held 8 bases outside the gene matches. CDR3 in DNA: TGCGCCAGCAGCTTGGAGGGGGCGCAGGGCTATGAAAAACTGTTTTTT. Translated, it gives CASSLEGAQGYEKLFF.

The CDR3, as DNA: TGTGCCACCAGCAGAGATGTGGCCGGGAACAATCAGCCCCAGCATTTT. Translated, it gives CATSRDVAGNNQPQHF. This rearrangement joins TRBV15 to TRBJ1-5; no reliable D call. The CDR3 spans 16 residues. Trimming took off 0 bases at V and 3 bases at J, with 12 bases between the two ends. Germline CDR1 and CDR2: LNHNV and YYDKDF (reference sequence).

This clone was seen repeatedly, ten times or more. This sequence joins TRBV19 and TRBJ1-5; 7 nucleotides match TRBD1. The CDR3 is 16 residues long. V was pared by 0 bases and J by 5 bases, with 7 bases of the junction left unmatched. Looked up from germline, CDR1 is LNHDA and CDR2 is SQIVND (reference sequence). The CDR3 loop reads CASSIEGGRFDQPQHF. In DNA, the CDR3 is TGTGCCAGTAGTATAGAAGGGGGCAGGTTTGATCAGCCCCAGCATTTT. Variable domain in full (rest from reference TRBV19 and TRBJ1-5): DGGITQSPKYLFRKEGQNVTLSCEQNLNHDAMYWYRQDPGQGLRLIYYSQIVNDFQKGDIAEGYSVSREKKESFPLTVTSAQKNPTAFYLCASSIEGGRFDQPQHFGDGTRLSIL.

J is TRBJ2-5 and V is TRBV7-2; 11 nucleotides match TRBD1. The CDR3 is made up of 15 amino acids. Germline V lookup: CDR1 SGHTA, CDR2 FQGNSA. Unmatched junction bases numbered 7, after V lost 5 bases and J lost 5 bases. The DNA of the CDR3 is TGTGCCAGCAGCCCGGACAGGGGGCGCGGGGAGACCCAGTACTTC. Amino acids: CASSPDRGRGETQYF.

This sequence joins TRBV7-9 and TRBJ2-3; TRBD1 agrees at 9 bases. This CDR3 spans 16 amino acids. Germline-derived CDR1 and CDR2 are SEHNR and FQNEAQ (reference sequence). Unmatched junction bases numbered 8, after V lost 5 bases and J lost 2 bases. CDR3 DNA sequence: TGTGCCAGCAGCCTACAGACAGGGGGTTACACAGATACGCAGTATTTT. Its translation is CASSLQTGGYTDTQYF.

This chain connects TRBV19 to TRBJ1-4; no firm D call. The V end lost 7 bases, the J end lost 0 bases, and 9 bases lay between the germline ends. From germline, CDR1 is LNHDA and CDR2 SQIVND (reference sequence). CDR3 size: 14 residues. The CDR3 protein is CASTAEATNEKLFF. The CDR3 nucleotides are TGTGCCAGTACCGCGGAAGCAACTAATGAAAAACTGTTTTTT.

This sequence joins TRBV3-1 (or the pseudogene TRBV3-2) and TRBJ2-6, with TRBD2 matching over 7 bases. The germline CDR1 and CDR2 sequences are LGHDT and YNNKEL (reference sequence). Losses at the gene ends were 2 bases for V and 0 bases for J; bases not matched to a gene: 1. The CDR3 covers 16 residues. CDR3 sequence reads: CASSQSGGSGANVLTF. In nucleotides, the CDR3 is TGTGCCAGCAGCCAATCGGGGGGCTCTGGGGCCAACGTCCTGACTTTC.

The chain joins TRBV6-5 to TRBJ1-2, with D possibly being TRBD1 (6 bases). Germline CDR1 is MNHEY and CDR2 is SVGAGI. The CDR3 is made up of 14 amino acids. Trimming left V 8 bases short and J 4 bases short, with 17 bases between. The CDR3 region has the DNA TGTGCCAGCCTCTTCGACAGGCCGGGCTATGGCTACACCTTC. Amino acid sequence: CASLFDRPGYGYTF.